The 23 T cell receptor beta chains in this list originate from one sample, sequenced in a study of control samples from healthy donors and cancer patients. Method: immunoSEQ multiplex PCR; TCRdb's copy keeps in-frame clones and lacks some. This sample has some 200,000 clones, with 91% found just once. Sequenced input: blood. These receptors all come from a woman between 25 and 40 years old in good health.

This chain connects TRBV21-1 to TRBJ2-1; the D call in the table, TRBD1, was not verified against the DNA. TRBV21-1 is a pseudogene segment. This CDR3 contains 11 residues. This CDR3 reads CASDRVNEQFF. In DNA, the CDR3 is TGTGCCAGCGACAGAGTCAATGAGCAGTTCTTC.

The chain joins TRBV15 to TRBJ1-1; no clear D. There are 15 residues in the CDR3. CDR1 LNHNV and CDR2 YYDKDF come from the germline V gene (reference sequence). Trimming cost V 3 bases and J 0 bases, with 11 bases left between them. DNA of the CDR3: TGTGCCACCAGCAGTAGAGCAGCCCTGAACACTGAAGCTTTCTTT. It is translated as CATSSRAALNTEAFF.

The chain joins TRBV6-5 to TRBJ1-6; 11 bases are a match to TRBD1. CDR1 is MNHEY, CDR2 SVGAGI, per germline. V gave up 2 bases and J gave up 7 bases; unmatched junction bases: 1. The CDR3 covers 15 residues. This chain's CDR3 is CASSYGDRGNSPLHF. The DNA for the CDR3 is TGTGCCAGCAGTTACGGGGACAGGGGGAATTCACCCCTCCACTTT.

The genes are TRBV6-4 and TRBJ1-4; the D gene is possibly TRBD1 (5 bases). The CDR3 spans 14 residues. Germline V gene lookup returns CDR1 MRHNA and CDR2 SNTAGT. V dropped 6 bases and J dropped 5 bases, with 13 bases sitting between them. CDR3 bases: TGTGCCAGCAGCCTCAATGGGGGGAATGAAAAACTGTTTTTT. Protein product: CASSLNGGNEKLFF.

This rearrangement joins TRBV21-1 to TRBJ1-4; the D call of TRBD1 is as the table states it, not checked on the DNA. TRBV21-1 is reported as a pseudogene. CDR3 length: 15 amino acids. CDR3 nucleotides: TGTGCCAGCAGCAATCTGGGGGCAGGGGCTGAAAAACTGTTTTTT. Translated, it gives CASSNLGAGAEKLFF.

The V call is TRBV28, the J call TRBJ2-3, with D possibly being TRBD2 (5 bases). V gave up 2 bases and J gave up 2 bases, with 8 bases separating them. CDR1 and CDR2 from the germline V gene are MDHEN and SYDVKM. This CDR3 comprises 14 residues. The CDR3 DNA follows: TGTGCCAGCAGTTTAGTAGCGATCACAGATACGCAGTATTTT. Protein product: CASSLVAITDTQYF.

This chain connects TRBV6-5 to TRBJ2-7; 8 bases align to TRBD1. This CDR3 spans 12 amino acids. The V segment lost 10 bases and the J segment 4 bases; nucleotides outside the gene matches: 6. Germline V gene data show CDR1 as MNHEY and CDR2 as SVGAGI. This CDR3 reads CATRDRSYEQYF. The DNA for the CDR3 is TGTGCCACCCGGGACAGGTCTTACGAGCAGTACTTC.

In nucleotides, the CDR3 is TGTGCCAGCAGTTTAGCGTACCAAGAGACCCAGTACTTC. Translated, it gives CASSLAYQETQYF. The chain carries TRBV28 and TRBJ2-5, with D unresolved. This CDR3 comprises 13 residues. Germline CDR1 MDHEN, CDR2 SYDVKM. V lost 2 bases and J 0 bases, leaving 4 bases between the germline ends.

This chain links TRBV28 with TRBJ1-1, with D hard to call. The CDR3 covers 12 residues. V lost 10 bases to trimming and J lost 1 base, with 10 bases between them. CDR1 and CDR2 from the germline V gene are MDHEN and SYDVKM. The CDR3 DNA follows: TGTGCCACCAGGTCGGGGAACACTGAAGCTTTCTTT. Translated, it gives CATRSGNTEAFF.

This clone was picked up one time. This chain uses TRBV5-1 with TRBJ1-2; 11 nucleotides agree with TRBD1. The CDR3 extends over 17 amino acids. Germline V CDR1 and CDR2: SGHRS, YFSETQ. The ends lost 3 bases at V and 0 bases at J; junction bases unmatched: 7. CDR3 sequence: CASSSGQGASPNYGYTF. DNA of the CDR3: TGCGCCAGCAGCTCCGGACAGGGGGCAAGCCCTAACTATGGCTACACCTTC. Full variable domain (missing parts from reference TRBV5-1 and TRBJ1-2): KAGVTQTPRYLIKTRGQQVTLSCSPISGHRSVSWYQQTPGQGLQFLFEYFSETQRNKGNFPGRFSGRQFSNSRSEMNVSTLELGDSALYLCASSSGQGASPNYGYTFGSGTRLTVV.

CDR3 DNA sequence: TGTGCCAGCAGCGGAGGGGGCCCAGATACGCAGTATTTT. Translated: CASSGGGPDTQYF. V and J are TRBV9 and TRBJ2-3; 7 nucleotides line up with TRBD1. The V gene's germline CDR1 is SGDLS and CDR2 YYNGEE. V lost 3 bases, J lost 4 bases, and 2 bases stayed unmatched. This CDR3 contains 13 residues.

The rearrangement joins TRBV6-5 to TRBJ2-2; the match to TRBD2 covers 7 bases. CDR1 is MNHEY and CDR2 is SVGAGI in the germline V gene. The ends lost 7 bases at V and 6 bases at J; junction bases unmatched: 11. CDR3 size: 15 residues. The CDR3 region has the DNA TGTGCCAGCACCCCAGGGAGGGTTGGTTCCGGGGAGCTGTTTTTT. Protein product: CASTPGRVGSGELFF.

V usage is TRBV10-1 and J usage is TRBJ1-6; the match to TRBD1 covers 9 bases. The V and J ends lost 4 bases and 8 bases, in that order; junction bases with no gene match: 0. The CDR3 length is 13 residues. From germline, CDR1 is WNHNN and CDR2 SYGVQD (reference sequence). For the CDR3, the DNA is TGCGCCAGCAGTGGACAGGGGGATTCACCCCTCCACTTT. This encodes CASSGQGDSPLHF.

The DNA of the CDR3 is TGCGCCAGCAGTCAAGGGGGGACAGGGGACCCCCTAGCCAAAAACATTCAGTACTTC. Amino acids: CASSQGGTGDPLAKNIQYF. The chain combines TRBV23-1 with TRBJ2-4, with TRBD1 matching 10 bases. TRBV23-1 is an ORF, with its function uncertain. V lost 2 bases to trimming and J lost 0 bases; unmatched junction nucleotides: 10. This CDR3 region has 19 residues.

The rearrangement uses TRBV2 and TRBJ1-6, with TRBD1 as a possible D gene (6 bases). Germline loops: CDR1 SNHLY, CDR2 FYNNEI. V lost 3 bases and J lost 10, with 7 bases in between. The CDR3 length is 12 residues. CDR3 in DNA: TGTGCCAGCAGTGACAGGGGATCACCCCTCCACTTT. It is translated as CASSDRGSPLHF.

The rearrangement uses TRBV19 and TRBJ1-1; D may be TRBD1 (6 bases). Germline CDR1 LNHDA, CDR2 SQIVND (reference sequence). V lost 7 bases to trimming and J lost 1 base, with 10 bases between them. This CDR3 comprises 13 residues. CDR3 DNA: TGTGCCAGTATGGGGGGGCAGAACACTGAAGCTTTCTTT. It encodes CASMGGQNTEAFF.

The rearrangement links TRBV5-8 to TRBJ2-2; the D is unclear. Germline assignment: CDR1 SGHTS and CDR2 YDEGEE. The CDR3 loop spans 12 amino acids. V gave up 2 bases and J gave up 13 bases, with 12 bases separating them. CDR3 loop: CASSFLGRSLFF. The CDR3 DNA reads TGTGCCAGCAGCTTTCTAGGCAGGTCGCTGTTTTTT.

V is TRBV18 and J is TRBJ1-2; D call uncertain. This CDR3 contains 14 residues. Between the trimmed V and J ends, which lost 3 bases and 3 bases, there was a span of 11 bases. Germline V gene lookup returns CDR1 KGHSH and CDR2 LQKENI. CDR3 loop: CASSPGGRDYGYTF. In DNA form, the CDR3 reads TGTGCCAGCTCACCGGGAGGGCGCGACTATGGCTACACCTTC.

In this sample, this clone turned up a few times. This chain joins TRBV6-2 or TRBV6-3 and TRBJ2-1; D perhaps matches TRBD1 (6 bases). The CDR3 is 15 amino acids. The V gene lost 6 bases and the J gene lost 1 base, with 13 bases spanning the gap. The germline CDR1 and CDR2 sequences are MNHEY and SVGEGT. The CDR3 nucleotides read TGTGCCAGCAGCCTCCGGGACAATTCCTACAATGAGCAGTTCTTC. It yields the protein CASSLRDNSYNEQFF.

This clone was seen just once. This chain uses TRBV5-1 with TRBJ1-2, with 7 nucleotides matching TRBD1. This CDR3 region has 15 residues. V shed 0 bases and J 4 bases; nucleotides not matched to a gene: 6. Germline CDR1 reads SGHRS; CDR2 reads YFSETQ. The CDR3 protein is CASSLGDWDSYGYTF. CDR3 nucleotide sequence: TGCGCCAGCAGCTTGGGTGATTGGGACAGCTATGGCTACACCTTC.

The chain is built from TRBV23-1 and TRBJ1-5, with a weak D call TRBD1 (5 bases). TRBV23-1 is filed as an ORF, its function uncertain. Trimming shortened V by 10 bases and J by 2 bases, and 15 bases separated the two germline ends. The CDR3 spans 14 residues. CDR3 in DNA: TGCGCCATTCCAACAGGAGGTTGCAATCAGCCCCAGCATTTT. It encodes CAIPTGGCNQPQHF.

This clone was seen a few times. The chain recombines TRBV19 with TRBJ1-3, with D unresolved. Trimming stripped 6 bases from V and 0 bases from J, with 12 bases between. The germline gives CDR1 LNHDA, CDR2 SQIVND (reference sequence). CDR3 length equals 15 residues. This CDR3 reads CASRPDIPSGNTIYF. The CDR3 DNA is TGTGCCAGTAGACCCGACATACCCTCTGGAAACACCATATATTTT.

In this sample, this clone turned up once. This chain joins TRBV6-6 and TRBJ1-2; no reliable D call. Germline-derived CDR1 and CDR2 are MNHNY and SVGAGI (reference sequence). Trimming left V 2 bases short and J 4 bases short, with 8 bases between. This CDR3 is 13 amino acids long. CDR3 residues: CASSYGEGYGYTF. CDR3 bases: TGTGCCAGCAGTTACGGGGAGGGCTATGGCTACACCTTC.